This T cell receptor (beta chain) originates from a study of response to subunit inactivated influenza vaccine. Whole-study findings and limits: Few additional T cells are recruited per seasonal influenza vaccination, authors suggested.

CDR3 length: 15 residues. Trimming at V came to 5 bases and at J to 0 bases, leaving 3 bases not matched to a gene. Germline V gene lookup returns CDR1 SGHKS and CDR2 YYEKEE (reference sequence). TCRdb reprocessed the RT-PCR reads via MiXCR and lists one record per CDR3 protein. The sample contains about 650,000 distinct CDR3 sequences, approximately 14% of which appear only once. This clonotype turned up a few times. Its specificity is not known. This chain uses TRBV5-5 with TRBJ2-2; 8 bases agree with TRBD2. The sequencing here drew on PBMCs from blood, taken roughly 15 days before vaccination. The receptor comes from a man in his fifties or sixties who received an inactivated influenza vaccine. CDR3 sequence: CASRLAGANTGELFF. The CDR3 DNA reads TGTGCCAGCAGGCTAGCGGGTGCGAACACCGGGGAGCTGTTTTTT.